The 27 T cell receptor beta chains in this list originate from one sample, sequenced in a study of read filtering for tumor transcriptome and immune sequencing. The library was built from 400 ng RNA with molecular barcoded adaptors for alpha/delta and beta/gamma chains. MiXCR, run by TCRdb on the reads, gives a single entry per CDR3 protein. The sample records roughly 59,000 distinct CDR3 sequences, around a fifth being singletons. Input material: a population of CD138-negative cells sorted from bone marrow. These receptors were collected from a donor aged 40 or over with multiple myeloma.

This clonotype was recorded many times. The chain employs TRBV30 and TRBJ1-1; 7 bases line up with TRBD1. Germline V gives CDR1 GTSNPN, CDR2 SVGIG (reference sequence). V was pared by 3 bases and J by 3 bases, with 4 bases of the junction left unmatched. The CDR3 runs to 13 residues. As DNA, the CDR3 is TGTGCCTGGAGCACCAGGGGGGACACTGAAGCTTTCTTT. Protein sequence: CAWSTRGDTEAFF. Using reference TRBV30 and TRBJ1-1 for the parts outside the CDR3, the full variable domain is SQTIHQWPATLVQPVGSPLSLECTVEGTSNPNLYWYRQAAGRGLQLLFYSVGIGQISSEVPQNLSASRPQDRQFILSSKKLLLSDSGFYLCAWSTRGDTEAFFGQGTRLTVV.

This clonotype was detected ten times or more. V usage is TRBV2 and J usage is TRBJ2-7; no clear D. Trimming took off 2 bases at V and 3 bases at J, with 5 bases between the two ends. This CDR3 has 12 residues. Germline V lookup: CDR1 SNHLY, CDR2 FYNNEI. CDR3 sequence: CASSESGYEQYF. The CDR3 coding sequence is TGTGCCAGCAGTGAATCTGGCTACGAGCAGTACTTC.

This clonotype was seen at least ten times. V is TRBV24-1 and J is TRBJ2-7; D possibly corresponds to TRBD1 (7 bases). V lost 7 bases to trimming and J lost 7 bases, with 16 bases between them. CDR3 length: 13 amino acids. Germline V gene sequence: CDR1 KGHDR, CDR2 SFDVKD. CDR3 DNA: TGTGCCACCAGCCCACGGAGGGGGCTTGAGCAGTACTTC. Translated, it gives CATSPRRGLEQYF.

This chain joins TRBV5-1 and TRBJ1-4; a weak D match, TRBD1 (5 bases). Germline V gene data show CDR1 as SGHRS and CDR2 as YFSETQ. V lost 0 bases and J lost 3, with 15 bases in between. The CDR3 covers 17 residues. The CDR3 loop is CASSLVPPTGANEKLFF. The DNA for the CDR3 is TGCGCCAGCAGCTTGGTGCCACCTACAGGAGCTAATGAAAAACTGTTTTTT. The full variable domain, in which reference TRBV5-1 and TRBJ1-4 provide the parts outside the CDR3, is KAGVTQTPRYLIKTRGQQVTLSCSPISGHRSVSWYQQTPGQGLQFLFEYFSETQRNKGNFPGRFSGRQFSNSRSEMNVSTLELGDSALYLCASSLVPPTGANEKLFFGSGTQLSVL.

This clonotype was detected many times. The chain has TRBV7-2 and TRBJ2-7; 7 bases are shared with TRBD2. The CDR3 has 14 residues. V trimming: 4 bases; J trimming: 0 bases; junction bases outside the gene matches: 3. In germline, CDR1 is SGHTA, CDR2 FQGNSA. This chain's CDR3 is CASSSRDYSYEQYF. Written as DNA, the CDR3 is TGTGCCAGCAGCTCCCGGGACTACTCCTACGAGCAGTACTTC.

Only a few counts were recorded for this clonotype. The CDR3 nucleotides are TGTGCCAGCCAGTCGAGGGGGGGAGATGGCTACACCTTC. Amino acids: CASQSRGGDGYTF. The chain employs TRBV2 and TRBJ1-2; possible D gene TRBD1, 6 bases. Germline V gene data show CDR1 as SNHLY and CDR2 as FYNNEI. This CDR3 is built from 13 residues. V was shortened by 8 bases and J by 6 bases, with 16 bases between the two germline ends.

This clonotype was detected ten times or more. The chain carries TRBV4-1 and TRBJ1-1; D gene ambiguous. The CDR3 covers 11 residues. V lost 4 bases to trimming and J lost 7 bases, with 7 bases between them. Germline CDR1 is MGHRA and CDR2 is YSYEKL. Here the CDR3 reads CASSLPGEAFF. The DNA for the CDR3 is TGCGCCAGCAGCCTCCCAGGTGAAGCTTTCTTT.

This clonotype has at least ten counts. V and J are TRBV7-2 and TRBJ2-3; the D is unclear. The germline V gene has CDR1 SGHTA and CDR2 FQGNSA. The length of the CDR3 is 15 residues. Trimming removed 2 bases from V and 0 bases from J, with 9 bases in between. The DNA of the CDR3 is TGTGCCAGCAGCTTACGGGTGGGGAGCACAGATACGCAGTATTTT. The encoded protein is CASSLRVGSTDTQYF.

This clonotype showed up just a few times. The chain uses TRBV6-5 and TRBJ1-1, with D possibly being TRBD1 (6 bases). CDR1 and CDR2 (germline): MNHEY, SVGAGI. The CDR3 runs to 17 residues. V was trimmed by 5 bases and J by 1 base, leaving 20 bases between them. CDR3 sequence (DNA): TGTGCCAGCAGTAACGGACAGCGCACTAAGTCGAACACTGAAGCTTTCTTT. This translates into CASSNGQRTKSNTEAFF.

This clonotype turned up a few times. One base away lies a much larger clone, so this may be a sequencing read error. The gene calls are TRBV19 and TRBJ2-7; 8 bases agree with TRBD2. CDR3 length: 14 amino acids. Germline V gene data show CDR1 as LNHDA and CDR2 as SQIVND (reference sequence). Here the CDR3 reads CASSGVAGLYEQHF. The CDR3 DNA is TGTGCCAGTAGTGGGGTAGCGGGACTCTACGAGCAGCACTTC.

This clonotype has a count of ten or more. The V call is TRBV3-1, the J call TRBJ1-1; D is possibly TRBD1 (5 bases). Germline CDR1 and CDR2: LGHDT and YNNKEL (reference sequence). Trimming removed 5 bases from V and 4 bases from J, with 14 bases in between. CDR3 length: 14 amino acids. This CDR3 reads CASSDTGLGTEAFF. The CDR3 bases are TGTGCCAGCAGCGACACAGGACTGGGCACTGAAGCTTTCTTT.

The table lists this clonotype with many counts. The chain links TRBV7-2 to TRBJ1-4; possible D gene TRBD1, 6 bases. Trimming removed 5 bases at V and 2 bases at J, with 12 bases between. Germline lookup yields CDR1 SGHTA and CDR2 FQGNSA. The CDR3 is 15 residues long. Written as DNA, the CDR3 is TGTGCCAGCAGCCTCACAGGGCCTACTAATGAAAAACTGTTTTTT. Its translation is CASSLTGPTNEKLFF.

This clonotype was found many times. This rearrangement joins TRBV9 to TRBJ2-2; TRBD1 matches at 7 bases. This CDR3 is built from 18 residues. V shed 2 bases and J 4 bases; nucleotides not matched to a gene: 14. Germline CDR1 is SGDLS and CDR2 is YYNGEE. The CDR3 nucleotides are TGTGCCAGCAGCGTCGGTGTGACAGGGTCTTTAAGCACCGGGGAGCTGTTTTTT. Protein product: CASSVGVTGSLSTGELFF.

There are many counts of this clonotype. CDR3 amino acids: CAWSVRRNYGYTF. The DNA for the CDR3 is TGTGCCTGGAGTGTACGGAGGAACTATGGCTACACCTTC. The chain joins TRBV30 to TRBJ1-2; no firm D call. V gave up 0 bases and J gave up 2 bases, with 7 bases separating them. CDR3 length: 13 amino acids. Looked up from germline, CDR1 is GTSNPN and CDR2 is SVGIG (reference sequence).

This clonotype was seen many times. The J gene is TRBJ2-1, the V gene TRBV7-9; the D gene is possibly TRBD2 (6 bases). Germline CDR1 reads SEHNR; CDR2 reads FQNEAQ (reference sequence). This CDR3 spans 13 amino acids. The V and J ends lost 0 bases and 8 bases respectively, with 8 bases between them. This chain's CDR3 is CASSLALADEQFF. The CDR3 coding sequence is TGTGCCAGCAGCTTAGCACTAGCCGATGAGCAGTTCTTC. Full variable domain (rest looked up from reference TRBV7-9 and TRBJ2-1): DTGVSQNPRHKITKRGQNVTFRCDPISEHNRLYWYRQTLGQGPEFLTYFQNEAQLEKSRLLSDRFSAERPKGSFSTLEIQRTEQGDSAMYLCASSLALADEQFFGPGTRLTVL.

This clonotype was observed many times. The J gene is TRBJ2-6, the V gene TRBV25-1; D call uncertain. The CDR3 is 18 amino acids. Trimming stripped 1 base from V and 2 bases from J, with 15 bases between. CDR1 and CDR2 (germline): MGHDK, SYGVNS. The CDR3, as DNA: TGTGCCAGCAGTGAATTTATCTCAGGTATTGCTGGGGCCAACGTCCTGACTTTC. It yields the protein CASSEFISGIAGANVLTF.

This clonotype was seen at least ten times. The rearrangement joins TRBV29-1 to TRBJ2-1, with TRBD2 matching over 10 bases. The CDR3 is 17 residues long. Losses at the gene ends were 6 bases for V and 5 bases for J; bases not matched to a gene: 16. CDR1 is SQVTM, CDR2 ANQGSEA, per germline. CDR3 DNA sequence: TGCAGCGTCGAGAGATGGCCGGGACTAGCGATCAACAATGAGCAGTTCTTC. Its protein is CSVERWPGLAINNEQFF.

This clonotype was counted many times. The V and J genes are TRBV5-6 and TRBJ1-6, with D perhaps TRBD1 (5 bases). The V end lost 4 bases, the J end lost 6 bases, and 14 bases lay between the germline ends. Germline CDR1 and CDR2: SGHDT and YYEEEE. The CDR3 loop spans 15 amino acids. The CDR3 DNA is TGTGCCAGCAGCGACCCGGCAGGGCCTAATTCACCCCTCCACTTT. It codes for CASSDPAGPNSPLHF.

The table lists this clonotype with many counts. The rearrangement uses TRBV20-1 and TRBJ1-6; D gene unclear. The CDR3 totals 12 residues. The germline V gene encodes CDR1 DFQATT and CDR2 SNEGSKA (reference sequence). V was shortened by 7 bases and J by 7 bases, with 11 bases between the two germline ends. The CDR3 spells CSGGVLNSPLHF. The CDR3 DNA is TGCAGTGGCGGGGTCCTAAATTCACCCCTCCACTTT.

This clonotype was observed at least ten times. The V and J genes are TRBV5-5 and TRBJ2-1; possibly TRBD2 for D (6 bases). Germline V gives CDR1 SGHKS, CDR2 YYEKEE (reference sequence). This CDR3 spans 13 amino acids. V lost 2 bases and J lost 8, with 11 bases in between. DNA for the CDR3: TGTGCCAGCAGCTTCGACCTAGCGCATGAGCAGTTCTTC. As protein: CASSFDLAHEQFF.

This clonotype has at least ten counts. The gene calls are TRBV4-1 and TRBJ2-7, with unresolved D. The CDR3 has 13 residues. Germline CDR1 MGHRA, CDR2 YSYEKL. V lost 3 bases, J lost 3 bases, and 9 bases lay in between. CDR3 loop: CASSHGSNYEQYF. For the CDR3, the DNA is TGCGCCAGCAGCCACGGCAGCAACTACGAGCAGTACTTC.

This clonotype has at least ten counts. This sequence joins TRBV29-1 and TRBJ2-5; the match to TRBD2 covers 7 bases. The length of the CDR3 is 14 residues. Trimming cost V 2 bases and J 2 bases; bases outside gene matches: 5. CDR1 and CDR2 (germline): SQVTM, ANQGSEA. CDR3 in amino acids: CSVELVGGQETQYF. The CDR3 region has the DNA TGCAGCGTTGAATTGGTGGGAGGGCAAGAGACCCAGTACTTC.

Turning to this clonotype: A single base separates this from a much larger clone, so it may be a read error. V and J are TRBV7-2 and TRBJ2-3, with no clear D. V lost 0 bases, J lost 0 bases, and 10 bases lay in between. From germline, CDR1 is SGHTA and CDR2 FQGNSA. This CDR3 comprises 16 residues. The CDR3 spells CASSLALGISTDTQYF. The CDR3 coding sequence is TGTGCCAGCAGCTTAGCGCTGGGGATTAGCACAGATACGCAGTATTTT. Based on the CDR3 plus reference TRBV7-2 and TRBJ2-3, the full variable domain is GAGVSQSPSNKVTEKGKDVELRCDPISGHTALYWYRQSLGQGLEFLIYFQGNSAPDKSGLPSDRFSAERTGGSVSTLTIQRTQQEDSAVYLCASSLALGISTDTQYFGPGTRLTVL.

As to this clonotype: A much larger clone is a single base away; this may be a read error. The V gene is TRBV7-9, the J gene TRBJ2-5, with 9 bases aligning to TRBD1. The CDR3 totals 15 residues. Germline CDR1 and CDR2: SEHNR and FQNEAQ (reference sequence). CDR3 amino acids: CASSFLTGGQGTQYF. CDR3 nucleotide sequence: TGTGCCAGCAGCTTCCTTACAGGGGGCCAAGGGACCCAGTACTTC.

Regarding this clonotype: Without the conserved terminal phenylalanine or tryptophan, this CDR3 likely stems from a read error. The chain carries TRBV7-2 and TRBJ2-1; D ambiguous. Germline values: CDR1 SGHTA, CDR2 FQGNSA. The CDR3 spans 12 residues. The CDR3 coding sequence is TGTGCTAGCAGCTCCGGGTACAATGAGCAGTTCTCC. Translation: CASSSGYNEQFS.

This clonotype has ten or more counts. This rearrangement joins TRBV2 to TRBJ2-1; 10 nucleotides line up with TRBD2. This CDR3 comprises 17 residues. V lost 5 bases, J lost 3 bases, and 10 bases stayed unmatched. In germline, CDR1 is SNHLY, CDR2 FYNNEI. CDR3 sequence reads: CASSWSALAGVYNEQFF. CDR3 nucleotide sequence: TGTGCCAGCAGTTGGTCGGCCCTAGCGGGGGTCTACAATGAGCAGTTCTTC.

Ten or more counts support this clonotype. The DNA of the CDR3 is TGTGCCAGCAGACAACAACCCCGGGGGTACGAGCAGTACTTC. Translation gives CASRQQPRGYEQYF. The V call is TRBV2, the J call TRBJ2-7; D may be TRBD2 (6 bases). V lost 6 bases, J lost 4 bases, and 16 bases lay in between. The CDR3 runs to 14 residues. Germline V gives CDR1 SNHLY, CDR2 FYNNEI. Full variable domain (missing parts from reference TRBV2 and TRBJ2-7): EPEVTQTPSHQVTQMGQEVILRCVPISNHLYFYWYRQILGQKVEFLVSFYNNEISEKSEIFDDQFSVERPDGSNFTLKIRSTKLEDSAMYFCASRQQPRGYEQYFGPGTRLTVT.